This T cell receptor (beta chain) was captured by sequencing in a study of vaccination effects on CD4 cells after COVID-19. This clone was found a few times. Its cognate antigen is unknown. TCRdb keeps only in-frame clones here, not all; method: immunoSEQ multiplex PCR. The sample carries about 40,000 clones, around 66% recorded once. The CDR3 runs to 16 residues. Trimming removed 1 base from V and 0 bases from J, with 12 bases in between. Germline assignment: CDR1 MNHEY and CDR2 SVGEGT. Antigen-specific CD4+ T cells were first expanded with viral peptide pools by the ViraFEST assay and only then sequenced. Upon completion of 10 to 11 days in culture, CD4+ T cells were isolated. Vaccine recipients lacked prior SARS-CoV-2 infection and had negative nucleocapsid antibodies.

The clonotype originates from a human donor who received a COVID-19 vaccine. This chain joins TRBV6-2 or TRBV6-3 and TRBJ1-2, with TRBD1 as a possible D gene (5 bases). Sequenced material: CD4+ T cells from PBMCs cultured with HCoV-OC43 spike peptides, taken before COVID-19 vaccination. Subset denoted: HCoV-OC43 spike overlapping peptide pool stimulation. CDR3: CASSYYMGRPNYGYTF. The CDR3 bases are TGTGCCAGCAGTTACTATATGGGACGGCCTAACTATGGCTACACCTTC.